This entry lists 2 T cell receptor beta chains sequenced from one sample in a study of tumor-infiltrating lymphocytes in glioblastoma multiforme. TCRB libraries came from RNA via three nested multiplex PCR rounds. TCRdb redid the calling of the multiplex PCR reads with MiXCR, one entry per CDR3 protein. The sample comprises around 15,000 distinct CDR3 sequences, 65% to 80% of which are singletons, and about 50% rests with the top ten. The sample was brain tumor tissue. All receptors derive from a male donor with glioblastoma.

Remarks on this clonotype: At one boundary the junction diverges from the germline segment, which might be a read error. The rearrangement joins TRBV29-1 to TRBJ1-6; 7 bases fit TRBD1. CDR3 length: 13 amino acids. CDR1 and CDR2 from the germline V gene are SQVTM and ANQGSEA. The CDR3 here is CRVARDRESPLHF. CDR3 DNA: TGCAGAGTTGCCAGGGACAGAGAATCACCTCTCCACTTC.

Points on this clonotype: This likely comes from a read error, as the CDR3 has no conserved phenylalanine or tryptophan at its end. The rearrangement uses TRBV5-5 and TRBJ2-5; D is perhaps TRBD2 (6 bases). The DNA end is a closer match to TRBJ2-1, so the J assignment may be wrong. This CDR3 is built from 12 residues. The germline V gene encodes CDR1 SGHKS and CDR2 YYEKEE (reference sequence). In DNA, the CDR3 is TGTGCCAGCAGCTTGGGGGGCGGGACCCAGTTCCTC. It encodes CASSLGGGTQFL.